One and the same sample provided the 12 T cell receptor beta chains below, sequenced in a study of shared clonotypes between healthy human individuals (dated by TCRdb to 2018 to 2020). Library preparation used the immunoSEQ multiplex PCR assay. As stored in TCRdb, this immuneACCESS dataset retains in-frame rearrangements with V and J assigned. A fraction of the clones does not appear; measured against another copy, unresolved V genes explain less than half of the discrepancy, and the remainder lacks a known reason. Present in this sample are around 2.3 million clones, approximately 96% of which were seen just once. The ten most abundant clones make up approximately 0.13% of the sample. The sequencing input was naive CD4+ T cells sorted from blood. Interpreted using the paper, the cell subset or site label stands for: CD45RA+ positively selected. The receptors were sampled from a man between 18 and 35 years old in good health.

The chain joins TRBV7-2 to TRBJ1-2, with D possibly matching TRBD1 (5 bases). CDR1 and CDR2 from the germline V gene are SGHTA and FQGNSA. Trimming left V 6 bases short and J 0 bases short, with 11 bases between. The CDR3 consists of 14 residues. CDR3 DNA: TGTGCCAGCAGACCTGCAGGGACTAACTATGGCTACACCTTC. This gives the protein CASRPAGTNYGYTF.

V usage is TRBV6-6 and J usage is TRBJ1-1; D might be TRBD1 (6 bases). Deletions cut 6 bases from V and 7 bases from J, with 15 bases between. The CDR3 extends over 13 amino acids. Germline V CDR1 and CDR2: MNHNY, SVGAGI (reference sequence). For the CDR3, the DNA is TGTGCCAGCAGCCTGGGACAACTTGATGAAGCTTTCTTT. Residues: CASSLGQLDEAFF.

In DNA, the CDR3 is TGTGCCAGCAGCGTAGAAGGTGGTTGGAATTCACCCCTCCACTTT. Residues: CASSVEGGWNSPLHF. The genes are TRBV9 and TRBJ1-6; D remains ambiguous. CDR1 is SGDLS, CDR2 YYNGEE, per germline. Trimming removed 0 bases at V and 7 bases at J, with 11 bases between. The CDR3 runs 15 residues.

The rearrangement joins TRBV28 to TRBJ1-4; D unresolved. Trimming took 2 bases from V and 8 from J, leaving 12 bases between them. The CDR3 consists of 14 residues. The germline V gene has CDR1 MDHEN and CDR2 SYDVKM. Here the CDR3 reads CASSLPQYGEKLFF. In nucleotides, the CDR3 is TGTGCCAGCAGTTTACCCCAATATGGGGAAAAACTGTTTTTT.

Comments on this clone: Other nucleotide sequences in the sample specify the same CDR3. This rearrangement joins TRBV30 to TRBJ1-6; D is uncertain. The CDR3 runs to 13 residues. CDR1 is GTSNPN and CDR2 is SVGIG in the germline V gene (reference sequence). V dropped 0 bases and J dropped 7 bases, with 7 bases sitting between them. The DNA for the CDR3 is TGTGCCTGGAGTGTAAATGGGAATTCACCCCTCCACTTT. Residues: CAWSVNGNSPLHF.

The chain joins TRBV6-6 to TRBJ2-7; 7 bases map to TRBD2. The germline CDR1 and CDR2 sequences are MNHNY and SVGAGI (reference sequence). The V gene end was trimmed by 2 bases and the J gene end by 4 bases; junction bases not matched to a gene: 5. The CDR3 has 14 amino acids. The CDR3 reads CASSYSGTKYEQYF. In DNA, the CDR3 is TGTGCCAGCAGTTACAGCGGGACGAAGTACGAGCAGTACTTC.

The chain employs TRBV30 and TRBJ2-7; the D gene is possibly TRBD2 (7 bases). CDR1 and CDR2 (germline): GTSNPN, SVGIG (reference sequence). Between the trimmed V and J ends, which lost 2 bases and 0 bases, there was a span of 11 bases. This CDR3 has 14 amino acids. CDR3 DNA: TGTGCCTGGAGTCGGCGGGGGCACTCCTACGAGCAGTACTTC. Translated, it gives CAWSRRGHSYEQYF.

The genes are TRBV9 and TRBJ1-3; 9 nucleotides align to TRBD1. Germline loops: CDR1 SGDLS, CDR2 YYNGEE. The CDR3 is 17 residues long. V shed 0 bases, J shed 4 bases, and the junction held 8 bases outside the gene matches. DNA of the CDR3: TGTGCCAGCAGCGTAGCCCGGGGGACAGGGTTCGGAAACACCATATATTTT. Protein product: CASSVARGTGFGNTIYF.

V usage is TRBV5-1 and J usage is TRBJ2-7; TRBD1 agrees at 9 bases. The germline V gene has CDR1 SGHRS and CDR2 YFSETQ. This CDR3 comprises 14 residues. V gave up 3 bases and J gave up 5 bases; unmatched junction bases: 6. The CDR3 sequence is CASSSRTGDHEQYF. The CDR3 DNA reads TGCGCCAGCAGCTCACGGACAGGGGACCACGAGCAGTACTTC.

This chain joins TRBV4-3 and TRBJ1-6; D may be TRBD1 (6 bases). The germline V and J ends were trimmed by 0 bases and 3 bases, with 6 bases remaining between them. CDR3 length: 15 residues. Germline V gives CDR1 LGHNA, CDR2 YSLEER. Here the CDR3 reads CASSQDRGYNSPLHF. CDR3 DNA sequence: TGCGCCAGCAGCCAAGACAGGGGCTATAATTCACCCCTCCACTTT.

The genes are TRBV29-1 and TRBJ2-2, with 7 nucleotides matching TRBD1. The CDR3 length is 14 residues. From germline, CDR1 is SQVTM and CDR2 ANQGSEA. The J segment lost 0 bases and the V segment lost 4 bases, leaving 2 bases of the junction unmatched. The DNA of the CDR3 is TGCAGCGTTGGGACAGGAACGAACACCGGGGAGCTGTTTTTT. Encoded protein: CSVGTGTNTGELFF.

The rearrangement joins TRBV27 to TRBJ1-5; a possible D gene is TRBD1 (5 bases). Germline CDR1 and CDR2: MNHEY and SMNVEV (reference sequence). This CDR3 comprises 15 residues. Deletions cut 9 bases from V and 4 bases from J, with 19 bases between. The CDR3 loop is CASTRRAGLNQPQHF. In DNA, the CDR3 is TGTGCCAGTACCCGGCGGGCAGGGCTTAATCAGCCCCAGCATTTT.